Here is one T cell receptor (beta chain) with its context. Its cognate antigen is unknown. V lost 3 bases and J lost 0, with 15 bases in between. From germline, CDR1 is MNHEY and CDR2 SMNVEV (reference sequence). This CDR3 has 17 amino acids. This sample is part of a study of cytomegalovirus exposure and HLA in healthy donors. Study at large: The approximately 710 first-cohort repertoires and the roughly 130 validation repertoires shared the same platform, a later analysis reported. Study results and limitations: A later analysis found first-cohort TCR clusters tended to co-occur in the 110 or so validation repertoires. Rarity characterized most TCR sequences, yet some public TCRs appeared in many donors.

Donors were drawn from the approximately 110-subject validation cohort, separate from the approximately 670-subject first cohort. The method was immunoSEQ multiplex PCR; TCRdb's version includes in-frame clones alone and lacks a portion of them. The sample carries 160,000 or so clones, around four fifths recorded once. Sequenced sample: PBMCs. The chain combines TRBV27 with TRBJ2-4; tentative D call: TRBD1 (5 bases). This clonotype was obtained from a man aged 25-45 years in good health and CMV-seropositive. The CDR3 bases are TGTGCCAGCAGTTTCCGGGCAGGGTCCCTAGCCAAAAACATTCAGTACTTC. The encoded protein is CASSFRAGSLAKNIQYF.